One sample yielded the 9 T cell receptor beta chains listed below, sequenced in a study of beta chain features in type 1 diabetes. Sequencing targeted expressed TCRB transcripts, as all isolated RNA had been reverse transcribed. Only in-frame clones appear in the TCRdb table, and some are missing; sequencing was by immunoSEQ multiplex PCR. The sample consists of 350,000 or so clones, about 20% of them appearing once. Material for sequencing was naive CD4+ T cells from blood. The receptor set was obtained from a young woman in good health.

CDR3 nucleotide sequence: TGTGCCAGCATGGGGACTAGCGGGGCTCAAGAGACCCAGTACTTC. As protein: CASMGTSGAQETQYF. This chain joins TRBV9 and TRBJ2-5, with 13 bases identical to TRBD2. Germline CDR1 is SGDLS and CDR2 is YYNGEE. This CDR3 comprises 15 residues. The V gene end was trimmed by 6 bases and the J gene end by 2 bases; junction bases not matched to a gene: 4. Combining the CDR3 with reference TRBV9 and TRBJ2-5 gives the whole variable domain DSGVTQTPKHLITATGQRVTLRCSPRSGDLSVYWYQQSLDQGLQFLIQYYNGEERAKGNILERFSAQQFPDLHSELNLSSLELGDSALYFCASMGTSGAQETQYFGPGTRLLVL.

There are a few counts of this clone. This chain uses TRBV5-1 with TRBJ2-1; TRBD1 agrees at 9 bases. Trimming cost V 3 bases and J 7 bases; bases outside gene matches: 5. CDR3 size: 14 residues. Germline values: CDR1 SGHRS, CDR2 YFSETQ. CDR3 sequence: CASSWATGGNEQFF. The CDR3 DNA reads TGCGCCAGCAGCTGGGCGACAGGGGGAAATGAGCAGTTCTTC.

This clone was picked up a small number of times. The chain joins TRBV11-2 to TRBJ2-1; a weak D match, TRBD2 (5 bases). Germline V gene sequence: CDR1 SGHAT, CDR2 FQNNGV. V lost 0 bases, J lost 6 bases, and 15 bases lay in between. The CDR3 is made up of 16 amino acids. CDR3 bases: TGTGCCAGCAGCTTAGATGGACTTCTGAGGACCAATGAGCAGTTCTTC. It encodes CASSLDGLLRTNEQFF.

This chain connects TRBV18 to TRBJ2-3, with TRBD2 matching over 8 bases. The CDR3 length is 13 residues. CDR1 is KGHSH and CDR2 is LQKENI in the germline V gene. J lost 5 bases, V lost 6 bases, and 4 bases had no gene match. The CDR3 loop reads CASSSGDGDTQYF. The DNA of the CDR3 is TGTGCCAGCTCTAGCGGGGACGGAGATACGCAGTATTTT.

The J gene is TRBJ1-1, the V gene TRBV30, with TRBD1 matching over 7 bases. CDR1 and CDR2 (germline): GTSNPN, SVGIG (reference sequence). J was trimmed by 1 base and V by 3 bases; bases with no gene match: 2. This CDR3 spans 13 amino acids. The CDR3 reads CAWRTGSNTEAFF. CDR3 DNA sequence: TGTGCCTGGAGGACAGGGTCGAACACTGAAGCTTTCTTT.

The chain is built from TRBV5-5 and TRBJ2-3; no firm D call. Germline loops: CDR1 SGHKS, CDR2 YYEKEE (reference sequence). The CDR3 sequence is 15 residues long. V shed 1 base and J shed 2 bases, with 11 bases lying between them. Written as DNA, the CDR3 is TGTGCCAGCAGCTTGTTGAGAGCCAACACAGATACGCAGTATTTT. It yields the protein CASSLLRANTDTQYF.

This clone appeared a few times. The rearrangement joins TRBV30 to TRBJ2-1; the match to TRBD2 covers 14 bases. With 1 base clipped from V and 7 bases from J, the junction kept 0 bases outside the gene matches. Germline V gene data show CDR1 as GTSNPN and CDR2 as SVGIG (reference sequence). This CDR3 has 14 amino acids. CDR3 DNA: TGTGCCTGGAGTGGGACTAGCGGGGGGAATGAGCAGTTCTTC. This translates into CAWSGTSGGNEQFF.

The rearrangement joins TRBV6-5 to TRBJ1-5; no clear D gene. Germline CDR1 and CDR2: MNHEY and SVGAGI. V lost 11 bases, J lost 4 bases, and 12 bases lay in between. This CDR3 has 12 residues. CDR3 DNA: TGTGCCGCGGGCAGGAGAAATCAGCCCCAGCATTTT. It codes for CAAGRRNQPQHF.

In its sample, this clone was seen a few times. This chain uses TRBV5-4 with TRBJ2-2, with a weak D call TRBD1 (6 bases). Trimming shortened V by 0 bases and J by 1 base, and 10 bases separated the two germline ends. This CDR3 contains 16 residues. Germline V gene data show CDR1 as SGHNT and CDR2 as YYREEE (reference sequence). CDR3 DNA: TGTGCCAGCAGCTTGGTCACAGGGATGAACACCGGGGAGCTGTTTTTT. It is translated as CASSLVTGMNTGELFF.